Following are 17 T cell receptor beta chains from one sample sequenced in a study of brain T cells in children with intractable seizures. The protocol was immunoSEQ multiplex PCR, while the TCRdb copy is restricted to in-frame clones and leaves out a portion. The repertoire holds 100,000 to 120,000 clones, with approximately 94% as singletons. The input for sequencing was peripheral blood, taken at surgery. The receptors come from a boy in the first two years of life with hemimegalencephaly and intractable seizures.

J is TRBJ1-2 and V is TRBV3-1 (or the pseudogene TRBV3-2); tentative D call: TRBD1 (5 bases). The V gene lost 3 bases and the J gene lost 8 bases, with 19 bases spanning the gap. Germline CDR1 LGHDT, CDR2 YNNKEL (reference sequence). This CDR3 is built from 15 residues. The CDR3 spells CASSQHHEGEDGYTF. The CDR3 DNA sequence: TGTGCCAGCAGCCAGCACCATGAAGGGGAGGACGGCTACACCTTC.

J is TRBJ2-7 and V is TRBV3-1 (or the pseudogene TRBV3-2), with a tentative D call TRBD1 (6 bases). Germline V CDR1 and CDR2: LGHDT, YNNKEL (reference sequence). This CDR3 is 14 amino acids long. The germline V and J ends were trimmed by 1 base and 0 bases, with 7 bases remaining between them. The CDR3 sequence is CASSQAGDSYEQYF. The CDR3 bases are TGTGCCAGCAGCCAAGCAGGGGACTCCTACGAGCAGTACTTC.

The CDR3 DNA reads as TGTGCCACCAGTGACTTGAACACTGAAGCTTTCTTT. This gives the protein CATSDLNTEAFF. The chain recombines TRBV24-1 with TRBJ1-1; D gene uncertain. Germline V CDR1 and CDR2: KGHDR, SFDVKD. This CDR3 has 12 residues. V lost 4 bases, J lost 0 bases, and 2 bases lay in between.

This clone appeared a single time. The CDR3 DNA sequence: TGCAGCGTTGATAGTATAGCGGGAGGGAATGAGCAGTTCTTC. Protein product: CSVDSIAGGNEQFF. The chain recombines TRBV29-1 with TRBJ2-1, with TRBD2 matching over 11 bases. The J segment lost 7 bases and the V segment lost 3 bases, leaving 5 bases of the junction unmatched. The CDR3 is 14 residues long. Germline assignment: CDR1 SQVTM and CDR2 ANQGSEA.

The gene calls are TRBV27 and TRBJ1-1; D unclear. Germline-derived CDR1 and CDR2 are MNHEY and SMNVEV (reference sequence). The CDR3 is 17 amino acids. The V gene lost 0 bases and the J gene lost 1 base, with 15 bases spanning the gap. The DNA for the CDR3 is TGTGCCAGCAGTTTATCCCGCGTAGATAAAACGAACACTGAAGCTTTCTTT. Translating it yields CASSLSRVDKTNTEAFF.

The count of this clone is one. The chain combines TRBV28 with TRBJ1-1; tentatively, D is TRBD1 (6 bases). Germline values: CDR1 MDHEN, CDR2 SYDVKM. The V end lost 5 bases, the J end lost 3 bases, and 19 bases lay between the germline ends. The length of the CDR3 is 16 residues. The CDR3 nucleotides read TGTGCCAGCAGTCCACTAGGGGGGAATGTGGACACTGAAGCTTTCTTT. Translating it yields CASSPLGGNVDTEAFF.

The rearrangement joins TRBV19 to TRBJ2-5; D is undetermined. The CDR3 has 11 amino acids. Germline V gene data show CDR1 as LNHDA and CDR2 as SQIVND (reference sequence). V gave up 5 bases and J gave up 5 bases, with 6 bases separating them. CDR3 nucleotide sequence: TGTGCCAGTAGTGGCACTGAGACCCAGTACTTC. This codes for CASSGTETQYF. The full variable domain, in which reference TRBV19 and TRBJ2-5 provide the parts outside the CDR3, is DGGITQSPKYLFRKEGQNVTLSCEQNLNHDAMYWYRQDPGQGLRLIYYSQIVNDFQKGDIAEGYSVSREKKESFPLTVTSAQKNPTAFYLCASSGTETQYFGPGTRLLVL.

The chain combines TRBV5-1 with TRBJ1-5; D not resolved. CDR1 is SGHRS, CDR2 YFSETQ, per germline. Between the trimmed V and J ends, which lost 0 bases and 5 bases, there was a span of 12 bases. The CDR3 is made up of 15 amino acids. This CDR3 is CASSLGAADDQPQHF. CDR3 sequence (DNA): TGCGCCAGCAGCTTGGGGGCGGCTGATGATCAGCCCCAGCATTTT.

The chain has TRBV27 and TRBJ2-7, with unresolved D. The CDR3 is 15 amino acids. Per germline, CDR1 MNHEY and CDR2 SMNVEV (reference sequence). V was trimmed by 6 bases and J by 3 bases, leaving 18 bases between them. The CDR3 nucleotides are TGTGCCAGCAGACCGAACCCCCGTGAATACTACGAGCAGTACTTC. This codes for CASRPNPREYYEQYF.

The V and J genes are TRBV14 and TRBJ2-5; 8 bases align to TRBD2. The length of the CDR3 is 15 residues. Trimming at V came to 1 base and at J to 5 bases, leaving 6 bases not matched to a gene. Per the germline V gene, CDR1 is SGHDN and CDR2 is FVKESK. DNA of the CDR3: TGTGCCAGCAGCCAAGTGACGGGAGGGCCGGAGACCCAGTACTTC. It encodes CASSQVTGGPETQYF. Full variable domain (missing parts from reference TRBV14 and TRBJ2-5): EAGVTQFPSHSVIEKGQTVTLRCDPISGHDNLYWYRRVMGKEIKFLLHFVKESKQDESGMPNNRFLAERTGGTYSTLKVQPAELEDSGVYFCASSQVTGGPETQYFGPGTRLLVL.

The chain is built from TRBV15 and TRBJ2-1; 12 nucleotides agree with TRBD2. The J segment lost 9 bases and the V segment lost 1 base, leaving 7 bases of the junction unmatched. Germline CDR1 LNHNV, CDR2 YYDKDF (reference sequence). CDR3 length equals 16 residues. The CDR3 coding sequence is TGTGCCACCAGCAGAGTGGGGCTAGCGGGGGGGTTTGAGCAGTTCTTC. It yields the protein CATSRVGLAGGFEQFF.

The chain carries TRBV7-9 and TRBJ2-1; 10 bases align to TRBD2. CDR3 length: 15 amino acids. Unmatched junction bases numbered 10, after V lost 6 bases and J lost 8 bases. CDR1 is SEHNR, CDR2 FQNEAQ, per germline (reference sequence). CDR3 sequence reads: CASSSVEREGHEQFF. The CDR3 DNA reads as TGTGCCAGCAGTTCCGTCGAGCGGGAGGGTCATGAGCAGTTCTTC.

This sequence joins TRBV11-3 and TRBJ2-1; 9 nucleotides line up with TRBD2. Germline trimming cut 4 bases from V and 5 bases from J; bases unmatched to any gene: 3. The CDR3 sequence is 14 residues long. Germline CDR1 is SGHNT and CDR2 is YENEEA. The CDR3 loop reads CASSSRLADNEQFF. In DNA form, the CDR3 reads TGTGCCAGCAGCTCCAGACTAGCGGACAATGAGCAGTTCTTC.

V gene TRBV9 combines with J gene TRBJ2-3; D not resolved. The germline V gene has CDR1 SGDLS and CDR2 YYNGEE. CDR3 length equals 15 residues. The V and J ends lost 1 base and 1 base respectively, with 10 bases between them. The CDR3 nucleotides are TGTGCCAGCAGCGTAAGCGTGATGGGCACAGATACGCAGTATTTT. This sequence encodes CASSVSVMGTDTQYF. Combining the CDR3 with reference TRBV9 and TRBJ2-3 gives the whole variable domain DSGVTQTPKHLITATGQRVTLRCSPRSGDLSVYWYQQSLDQGLQFLIQYYNGEERAKGNILERFSAQQFPDLHSELNLSSLELGDSALYFCASSVSVMGTDTQYFGPGTRLTVL.

The rearrangement joins TRBV7-2 to TRBJ2-1; 11 nucleotides line up with TRBD2. Germline V CDR1 and CDR2: SGHTA, FQGNSA. Trimming at V came to 1 base and at J to 3 bases, leaving 8 bases not matched to a gene. This CDR3 contains 18 residues. CDR3 loop: CASSLGTSGFRSYNEQFF. The CDR3 DNA follows: TGTGCCAGCAGCTTAGGGACTAGCGGGTTTAGGAGCTACAATGAGCAGTTCTTC.

The rearrangement joins TRBV24-1 to TRBJ1-2, with D perhaps TRBD1 (6 bases). V lost 2 bases and J 14 bases, leaving 14 bases between the germline ends. Germline V gene lookup returns CDR1 KGHDR and CDR2 SFDVKD. The CDR3 contains 12 residues. The CDR3 sequence is CATSDSKGQGTF. For the CDR3, the DNA is TGTGCCACCAGTGATTCAAAGGGCCAGGGGACCTTC.

The CDR3 is CASSPSAGTRGYEQYF. The CDR3 DNA sequence: TGTGCCAGCAGCCCGAGCGCCGGGACTAGGGGTTACGAGCAGTACTTC. The chain carries TRBV27 and TRBJ2-7; 8 nucleotides line up with TRBD2. Germline CDR1 is MNHEY and CDR2 is SMNVEV (reference sequence). This CDR3 has 16 amino acids. After removal of 6 bases from V and 4 bases from J, the junction contained 14 bases not matched to a gene.